Shown below are 23 T cell receptor beta chains from a single sample sequenced in a study of Tregs in tolerant kidney transplant recipients (dated 2019 in TCRdb). This sample's time point label indicates: blood sample drawn before combined kidney and bone marrow transplant. In bulk CFSE mixed lymphocyte reactions, CFSE-labeled recipient PBMCs were cocultured with irradiated donor PBMCs for six to seven days, then stained for CD3/CD4/CD8 and FACS-sorted. Antigen specificity for these receptors is unknown. Libraries were prepared through the immunoSEQ multiplex PCR assay. The source is immuneACCESS, and TCRdb retained only in-frame sequences with V and J called. Part of the clones is not carried over; for the studies checked, unresolved V genes explain less than half of this, and the remainder is unexplained. The sample table lists under 20,000 clones, 53% of them with a count of one. The leading ten clones occupy about 3% of the sample.

Sequencing used CD4+ T cells from blood cultured with allogeneic cells, obtained before the transplant. Receptors were obtained from a human patient who received a combined kidney and bone marrow transplant.

To note about this clone: A junction end diverges from the germline sequence, so it may reflect a read error. In the same sample, other DNA sequences code for this CDR3. The V and J genes are TRBV4-1 and TRBJ1-6, with 10 bases lining up with TRBD1. This CDR3 is 18 amino acids long. Germline V CDR1 and CDR2: MGHRA, YSYEKL. The CDR3 here is CASSRRDRGNYDNSPLHF. CDR3 nucleotides: TGCGCCAGCAGCCGCAGGGACAGGGGAAATTATGATAATTCCCCCCTCCACTTT.

This clone was found a few times. The chain uses TRBV9 and TRBJ2-1, with 9 bases identical to TRBD2. The germline V gene has CDR1 SGDLS and CDR2 YYNGEE. Trimming cost V 0 bases and J 7 bases; bases outside gene matches: 5. CDR3 size: 15 residues. The CDR3 here is CASSVVSGSGNEQFF. The CDR3 region has the DNA TGTGCCAGCAGCGTAGTTAGCGGGAGTGGTAATGAGCAGTTCTTC.

The chain is built from TRBV7-6 and TRBJ2-5; D remains ambiguous. CDR1 is SGHVS, CDR2 FNYEAQ, per germline. With 5 bases removed from V and 7 bases from J, the gap between germline ends came to 11 bases. The CDR3 is 12 amino acids. Here the CDR3 DNA reads TGTGCCAGCAGCCAAACAGTGGGGACCCAGTACTTC. Translation: CASSQTVGTQYF.

V is TRBV18 and J is TRBJ1-1; weak D call: TRBD1 (5 bases). Trimming cost V 5 bases and J 3 bases, with 13 bases left between them. Germline V gene lookup returns CDR1 KGHSH and CDR2 LQKENI. This CDR3 spans 14 amino acids. The CDR3 DNA is TGTGCCAGCTCATGGGCGCCGGGGGACACTGAAGCTTTCTTT. It yields the protein CASSWAPGDTEAFF. The variable domain in full, with the rest retrieved from reference TRBV18 and TRBJ1-1, is NAGVMQNPRHLVRRRGQEARLRCSPMKGHSHVYWYRQLPEEGLKFMVYLQKENIIDESGMPKERFSAEFPKEGPSILRIQQVVRGDSAAYFCASSWAPGDTEAFFGQGTRLTVV.

This clone occurred once. V usage is TRBV4-3 and J usage is TRBJ2-1; D is undetermined. Germline V gives CDR1 LGHNA, CDR2 YSLEER. V shed 4 bases and J shed 8 bases, with 18 bases lying between them. This CDR3 has 15 amino acids. In nucleotides, the CDR3 is TGCGCCAGCAGCCTGCGTGTTAGCCCCCTCCATGAGCAGTTCTTC. It is translated as CASSLRVSPLHEQFF.

The chain is built from TRBV30 and TRBJ1-6; D not certain. CDR1 is GTSNPN, CDR2 SVGIG, per germline (reference sequence). This CDR3 contains 13 residues. V gave up 0 bases and J gave up 10 bases, with 10 bases separating them. The CDR3, as DNA: TGTGCCTGGAGTGTCACCCCAGTGTCACCCCTCCACTTT. Encoded protein: CAWSVTPVSPLHF.

The rearrangement links TRBV6-1 to TRBJ2-3; a weak D match, TRBD1 (5 bases). This CDR3 region has 15 residues. The V gene lost 5 bases and the J gene lost 1 base, with 13 bases spanning the gap. Germline V gives CDR1 MNHNS, CDR2 SASEGT. CDR3 nucleotide sequence: TGTGCCAGCAGTCTAAATTTACAGGGCACAGATACGCAGTATTTT. The encoded protein is CASSLNLQGTDTQYF.

The genes are TRBV5-1 and TRBJ1-1; the match to TRBD1 covers 8 bases. The CDR3 sequence is 16 residues long. Germline V gene sequence: CDR1 SGHRS, CDR2 YFSETQ. Unmatched junction bases numbered 8, after V lost 3 bases and J lost 1 base. The CDR3 DNA reads as TGCGCCAGCAGCTCCGGACAGGGAAAGCGGAACACTGAAGCTTTCTTT. It is translated as CASSSGQGKRNTEAFF.

This rearrangement joins TRBV18 to TRBJ1-5; TRBD1 matches at 9 bases. The germline gives CDR1 KGHSH, CDR2 LQKENI. The V gene end was trimmed by 3 bases and the J gene end by 7 bases; junction bases not matched to a gene: 7. The CDR3 is 15 amino acids. Here the CDR3 reads CASSPGTGRDQPQHF. The CDR3 nucleotides are TGTGCCAGCTCACCGGGGACAGGGAGAGACCAGCCCCAGCATTTT.

The chain joins TRBV29-1 to TRBJ2-5; D ambiguous. In germline, CDR1 is SQVTM, CDR2 ANQGSEA. The germline V and J ends were trimmed by 3 bases and 1 base, with 6 bases remaining between them. CDR3 size: 12 residues. In DNA form, the CDR3 reads TGCAGCGTTGACAGAACCCAAGAGACCCAGTACTTC. Protein product: CSVDRTQETQYF.

This clone was recorded once. The chain joins TRBV6-1 to TRBJ2-5, with D possibly TRBD1 on 5 matching bases. CDR1 and CDR2 from the germline V gene are MNHNS and SASEGT. The CDR3 is 13 amino acids. V lost 6 bases and J lost 5, with 13 bases in between. CDR3 protein: CASRVAGYETQYF. As DNA, the CDR3 is TGTGCCAGCAGGGTAGCAGGGTATGAGACCCAGTACTTC.

The table lists this clone with a few counts. CDR3 sequence reads: CAISPGPNNQPQHF. The CDR3 nucleotides are TGTGCCATCAGTCCGGGTCCTAACAATCAGCCCCAGCATTTT. This chain joins TRBV10-3 and TRBJ1-5; D not resolved. The V and J ends lost 5 bases and 3 bases respectively, with 11 bases between them. This CDR3 is built from 14 residues. Per germline, CDR1 ENHRY and CDR2 SYGVKD.

The chain is built from TRBV5-6 and TRBJ2-5; TRBD1 aligns across 7 bases. Germline CDR1 is SGHDT and CDR2 is YYEEEE. The V gene end was trimmed by 4 bases and the J gene end by 6 bases; junction bases not matched to a gene: 9. The CDR3 covers 14 residues. CDR3 in DNA: TGTGCCAGCAGCCAAGGGGACAGTTCTCAGACCCAGTACTTC. Translating it yields CASSQGDSSQTQYF.

This clone was found a few times. The chain uses TRBV20-1 and TRBJ1-1, with TRBD1 as a possible D gene (5 bases). CDR1 is DFQATT and CDR2 is SNEGSKA in the germline V gene (reference sequence). Trimming removed 6 bases at V and 7 bases at J, with 12 bases between. The CDR3 spans 11 residues. DNA of the CDR3: TGCAGTGCCCCCAGGAGGGGTGAAGCTTTCTTT. The encoded protein is CSAPRRGEAFF.

The V gene is TRBV30, the J gene TRBJ1-4; D is possibly TRBD1 (5 bases). CDR1 and CDR2 from the germline V gene are GTSNPN and SVGIG (reference sequence). V was clipped by 6 bases and J by 7 bases, with 18 bases between them. The CDR3 spans 14 residues. Written as DNA, the CDR3 is TGTGCCTGCCACTCGGGGGGGGTAGGTGAAAAACTGTTTTTT. Its translation is CACHSGGVGEKLFF. The variable domain in full, with the rest retrieved from reference TRBV30 and TRBJ1-4, is SQTIHQWPATLVQPVGSPLSLECTVEGTSNPNLYWYRQAAGRGLQLLFYSVGIGQISSEVPQNLSASRPQDRQFILSSKKLLLSDSGFYLCACHSGGVGEKLFFGSGTQLSVL.

This chain links TRBV15 with TRBJ2-5, with 15 bases aligning to TRBD2. The junction had 7 bases not matched to a gene; V was cut back by 0 bases and J by 5 bases. Germline V CDR1 and CDR2: LNHNV, YYDKDF (reference sequence). CDR3 length equals 18 residues. The CDR3 is CATSRDIGLAGGLETQYF. CDR3 DNA: TGTGCCACCAGCAGAGATATAGGACTAGCGGGGGGGCTTGAGACCCAGTACTTC.

By sample share, this clone is medium-sized. The chain employs TRBV14 and TRBJ2-1, with 8 bases matching TRBD2. CDR1 SGHDN and CDR2 FVKESK come from the germline V gene. V lost 3 bases, J lost 4 bases, and 2 bases stayed unmatched. CDR3 length: 14 residues. In nucleotides, the CDR3 is TGTGCCAGCAGCCAGATAGCGGGATACAATGAGCAGTTCTTC. Protein product: CASSQIAGYNEQFF.

There are a few counts of this clone. The rearrangement uses TRBV18 and TRBJ1-2; 7 bases map to TRBD1. The trim removed 3 bases at V and 0 bases at J, leaving 10 bases unmatched. The V gene's germline CDR1 is KGHSH and CDR2 LQKENI. The CDR3 covers 17 residues. In nucleotides, the CDR3 is TGTGCCAGCTCACCCGTCGGGACAGCGGCAACTAACTATGGCTACACCTTC. Residues: CASSPVGTAATNYGYTF.

This clone was counted a single time. This chain uses TRBV9 with TRBJ1-2, with D perhaps TRBD1 (5 bases). This CDR3 is built from 13 residues. The V gene lost 1 base and the J gene lost 7 bases, with 11 bases spanning the gap. Germline V gene sequence: CDR1 SGDLS, CDR2 YYNGEE. The CDR3 loop reads CASSVLNGGGYTF. CDR3 in DNA: TGTGCCAGCAGCGTACTCAACGGGGGTGGCTACACCTTC.

The chain uses TRBV10-3 and TRBJ2-1; D is possibly TRBD2 (6 bases). The V end lost 3 bases, the J end lost 4 bases, and 10 bases lay between the germline ends. This CDR3 spans 14 amino acids. Germline V gene data show CDR1 as ENHRY and CDR2 as SYGVKD. In nucleotides, the CDR3 is TGTGCCATCAGTGAACTGGAGGGGTACAATGAGCAGTTCTTC. Translation: CAISELEGYNEQFF.

The chain has TRBV19 and TRBJ2-1; 9 nucleotides align to TRBD2. Per germline, CDR1 LNHDA and CDR2 SQIVND (reference sequence). CDR3 length: 16 residues. The ends lost 2 bases at V and 10 bases at J; junction bases unmatched: 12. As DNA, the CDR3 is TGTGCCAGTAGTATAAGGGGCGGGGGGGCAATTTGGGAGCAGTTCTTC. Protein: CASSIRGGGAIWEQFF. Together with reference TRBV19 and TRBJ2-1, the CDR3 gives the full variable domain: DGGITQSPKYLFRKEGQNVTLSCEQNLNHDAMYWYRQDPGQGLRLIYYSQIVNDFQKGDIAEGYSVSREKKESFPLTVTSAQKNPTAFYLCASSIRGGGAIWEQFFGPGTRLTVL.

The chain employs TRBV7-2 and TRBJ2-7; 10 bases are shared with TRBD2. Germline CDR1 SGHTA, CDR2 FQGNSA. V shed 2 bases and J 2 bases; nucleotides not matched to a gene: 12. The CDR3 sequence is 18 residues long. In DNA form, the CDR3 reads TGTGCCAGCAGCTTAAAAGGAACTAGCGGGGTATGGGCCTACGAGCAGTACTTC. Translating gives CASSLKGTSGVWAYEQYF.

V and J are TRBV25-1 and TRBJ2-5, with D unclear. With 1 base removed from V and 1 base from J, the gap between germline ends came to 13 bases. CDR3 length equals 16 residues. CDR1 and CDR2 (germline): MGHDK, SYGVNS. DNA for the CDR3: TGTGCCAGCAGTGAATTAGGCCAGAGACTCCAAGAGACCCAGTACTTC. Translated, it gives CASSELGQRLQETQYF.